This T cell receptor beta chain was obtained from a study of Ad26.COV2.S vaccination and SARS-CoV-2 variants. Some clones are missing from TCRdb's copy, which holds only in-frame ones; the method was immunoSEQ multiplex PCR. The profile shows about 680,000 clones, around 90% of them singletons. Treatment specified: roughly 20 received Ad26.COV2.S at low or high dose, single or two shots; 5 received placebo; per-sample allocation not given. Samples were taken on day 63 after the first vaccine or placebo injection. The administered vaccine (an Ad26 vector) expressed Wuhan-strain SARS-CoV-2 spike. This clone was detected once. This sequence was found in a person between 18 and 60 years old who received the Ad26.COV2.S COVID-19 vaccine or a placebo. The starting material was peripheral blood, obtained in a trial of Ad26.COV2.S vaccine versus placebo.

CDR3 protein: CASSYTAGGTSYEQYF. CDR3 coding DNA: TGTGCCAGCAGTTACACCGCCGGGGGGACTAGCTACGAGCAGTACTTC. J is TRBJ2-7 and V is TRBV6-5, with 8 bases lining up with TRBD2. V shed 2 bases, J shed 3 bases, and the junction held 9 bases outside the gene matches. The CDR3 has 16 amino acids. Germline values: CDR1 MNHEY, CDR2 SVGAGI.